The following is a TCR beta chain sequence with its context. Sequenced by immunoSEQ multiplex PCR; TCRdb stores in-frame clones only, minus some. The table has 100,000 or so clones, about 95% seen once. The data stem from a study of blood T cell repertoires in COVID-19. Overall study: From the United States, Italy and Spain came samples of acute and convalescent COVID-19. T cells, B-cell-depleted T cells, or PBMCs supplied cDNA or gDNA.

This CDR3 comprises 12 residues. With 2 bases removed from V and 6 bases from J, the gap between germline ends came to 8 bases. Germline values: CDR1 MDHEN, CDR2 SYDVKM. The sample comprised peripheral blood. This sequence was found in a human donor with active COVID-19. The donor label of this sample is uncertain. This sequence joins TRBV28 and TRBJ2-7, with D uncertain. The CDR3 nucleotides read TGTGCCAGCAGTTTACCGAAGCGCGAGCAGTACTTC. Translation: CASSLPKREQYF.